This T cell receptor beta chain was observed in a study of beta chain features in type 1 diabetes. Reverse transcribing all isolated RNA meant expressed TCRB transcripts were sequenced. The data were produced by immunoSEQ multiplex PCR, yet TCRdb's version contains in-frame clones alone and is incomplete. The sample lists roughly 180,000 clones; about 7.8% were seen once. The table lists this clone with many counts. Its antigen is currently unknown. Study-level results: Shortening that was moderate but significant affected the TCRB CDR3s of Type 1 diabetes patients in all four CD4+ subsets.

This CDR3 contains 17 residues. CDR1 and CDR2 from the germline V gene are SQVTM and ANQGSEA. V trimming: 0 bases; J trimming: 0 bases; junction bases outside the gene matches: 6. Purities over 98% were achieved in all sorted populations. The material sequenced was central memory CD4+ T cells from blood. This rearrangement joins TRBV29-1 to TRBJ2-1; 9 nucleotides agree with TRBD2. The sequence came from a woman between 35 and 50 years old with type 1 diabetes. The chain's CDR3 is CSVEDPISGGSYNEQFF. The CDR3 nucleotides are TGCAGCGTTGAAGATCCGATTAGCGGGGGCTCCTACAATGAGCAGTTCTTC.